In this sample, the clone carrying this TCR beta chain turned up many times. As yet, its antigen is unknown. As TCR cDNA was made by 5'RACE template switching, a universal primer site and UMIs were added. Using its own MiXCR run on the 5' RACE reads, TCRdb lists one record per CDR3 protein. The data show under 200,000 distinct CDR3 sequences, approximately 10% seen once. These data originate in a study of T cells after yellow fever vaccination. Study-wide results and limits: Among all clonotypes, a small share was observed in both CD4 and CD8 compartments.

This CDR3 spans 14 amino acids. With V trimmed by 4 bases and J by 4 bases, 4 bases remained unmatched. The TCR comes from a man between 18 and 29 years old who received the YFV17D yellow fever vaccine. Here the sequenced sample was CD8+ T cells sorted from PBMCs, taken 15 days after the yellow fever booster vaccination. V usage is TRBV12-3 or TRBV12-4 and J usage is TRBJ2-3, with 8 bases matching TRBD1. The CDR3 spells CASSSGGRADTQYF. CDR3 bases: TGTGCCAGCAGTTCAGGGGGCCGGGCAGATACGCAGTATTTT.